Sequencing of this TCR beta chain was carried out in a study of human T cells and chemical hapten exposure. General study results and limits: Patch test score was positively correlated with the counts of PT1 expanded TCRs.

Sample time point: patch test 3, about 24 weeks after DPC sensitization. Treatment of the sample: therapeutic diphenylcyclopropenone sensitization with weekly scalp DPC. It was unfractionated whole blood from which total RNA was extracted. Details on this clonotype: Its antigen remains unidentified.

This CDR3 region has 10 residues. Looked up from germline, CDR1 is MNHEY and CDR2 is SVGEGT. V was trimmed by 6 bases and J by 2 bases, leaving 1 base between them. MiXCR, run by TCRdb on the RACE reads, gives a single entry per CDR3 protein. This sample has approximately 50,000 distinct CDR3 sequences; 9.9% occur once, and the top ten carry 16%. J is TRBJ2-5 and V is TRBV6-2 or TRBV6-3, with D unresolved. This clonotype originated in a woman between 40 and 50 years old with alopecia areata. Some clones in this sample may be carry-over from other donors' samples. This sample comprised whole blood, obtained in connection with sensitization to the hapten diphenylcyclopropenone (DPC). This CDR3 reads CASRQETQYF. In DNA, the CDR3 is TGTGCCAGCAGACAAGAGACCCAGTACTTC.